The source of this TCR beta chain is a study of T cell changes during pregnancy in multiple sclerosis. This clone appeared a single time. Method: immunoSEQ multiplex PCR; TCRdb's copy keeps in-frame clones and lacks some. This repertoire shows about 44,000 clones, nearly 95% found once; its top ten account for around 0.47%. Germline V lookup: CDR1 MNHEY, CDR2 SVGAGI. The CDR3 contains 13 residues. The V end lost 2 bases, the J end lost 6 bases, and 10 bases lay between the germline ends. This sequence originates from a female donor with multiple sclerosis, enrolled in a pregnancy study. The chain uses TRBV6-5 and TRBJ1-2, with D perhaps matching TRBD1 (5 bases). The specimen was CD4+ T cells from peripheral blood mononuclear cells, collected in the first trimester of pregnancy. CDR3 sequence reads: CASSYKPGNGYTF. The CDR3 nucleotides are TGTGCCAGCAGTTACAAGCCAGGGAATGGCTACACCTTC.